These 4 T cell receptor beta chains were all obtained from the same sample, sequenced in a study of cytomegalovirus exposure and HLA in healthy donors. Researchers ran the PCR with 60 Vbeta and 13 Jbeta primers. The data were produced by immunoSEQ multiplex PCR, yet TCRdb's version contains in-frame clones alone and is incomplete. In the table there are approximately 130,000 clones, roughly 80% of which are singletons. Material for sequencing was PBMCs. These receptors were obtained from a man aged 50 to 60 in good health and CMV-seronegative.

This clone has only one observation. CDR3 protein: CASSTWGQGVRDGELFF. CDR3 DNA sequence: TGTGCCAGCAGTACATGGGGACAGGGGGTTCGGGACGGGGAGCTGTTTTTT. This chain joins TRBV27 and TRBJ2-2, with TRBD1 identical over 11 bases. Trimming removed 5 bases from V and 7 bases from J; junction bases left unmatched: 12. Germline lookup yields CDR1 MNHEY and CDR2 SMNVEV (reference sequence). This CDR3 comprises 17 residues.

The J gene is TRBJ2-1, the V gene TRBV6-1, with TRBD1 matching 8 bases. Per the germline V gene, CDR1 is MNHNS and CDR2 is SASEGT. Unmatched junction bases numbered 7, after V lost 4 bases and J lost 2 bases. There are 16 residues in the CDR3. The CDR3 DNA reads TGTGCCAGCAGTGTATCCCAGGGGGCCCCCTACAATGAGCAGTTCTTC. Its translation: CASSVSQGAPYNEQFF.

This clone came up a few times. J is TRBJ2-2 and V is TRBV10-3; 9 bases are shared with TRBD2. The CDR3 is 17 residues long. Germline V gene sequence: CDR1 ENHRY, CDR2 SYGVKD. J lost 6 bases, V lost 0 bases, and 8 bases had no gene match. This chain's CDR3 is CAISESMAGGPSGELFF. In nucleotides, the CDR3 is TGTGCCATCAGTGAGTCGATGGCGGGAGGGCCCTCCGGGGAGCTGTTTTTT.

CDR3 coding DNA: TGCGCCAGCAGCCCCGGGTACAACACTGAAGCTTTCTTT. As protein: CASSPGYNTEAFF. The chain carries TRBV5-1 and TRBJ1-1; unclear D gene. Germline CDR1 is SGHRS and CDR2 is YFSETQ. The CDR3 loop spans 13 amino acids. Trimming took off 4 bases at V and 2 bases at J, with 9 bases between the two ends.